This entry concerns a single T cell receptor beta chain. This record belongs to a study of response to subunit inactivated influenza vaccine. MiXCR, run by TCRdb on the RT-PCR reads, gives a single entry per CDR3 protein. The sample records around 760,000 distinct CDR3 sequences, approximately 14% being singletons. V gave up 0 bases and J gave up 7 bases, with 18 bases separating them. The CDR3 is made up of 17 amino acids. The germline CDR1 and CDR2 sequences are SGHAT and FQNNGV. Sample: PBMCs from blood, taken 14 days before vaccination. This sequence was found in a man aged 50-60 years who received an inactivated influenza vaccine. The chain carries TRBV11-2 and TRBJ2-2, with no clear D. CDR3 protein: CASSLEYPGPMGGELFF. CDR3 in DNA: TGTGCCAGCAGCTTAGAGTATCCGGGCCCTATGGGCGGGGAGCTGTTTTTT.